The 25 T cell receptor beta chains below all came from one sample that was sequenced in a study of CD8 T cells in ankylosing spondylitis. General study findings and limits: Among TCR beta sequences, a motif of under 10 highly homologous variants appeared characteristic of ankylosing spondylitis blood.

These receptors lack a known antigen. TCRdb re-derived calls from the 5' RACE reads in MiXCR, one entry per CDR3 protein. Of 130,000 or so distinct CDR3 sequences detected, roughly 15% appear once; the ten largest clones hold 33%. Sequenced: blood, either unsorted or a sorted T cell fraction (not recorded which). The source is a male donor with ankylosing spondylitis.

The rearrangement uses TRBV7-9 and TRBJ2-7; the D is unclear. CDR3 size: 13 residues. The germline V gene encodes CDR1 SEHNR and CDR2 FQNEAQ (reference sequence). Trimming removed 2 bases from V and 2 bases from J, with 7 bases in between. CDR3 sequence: CASSLTRPYEQYF. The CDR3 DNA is TGTGCCAGCAGCTTAACAAGACCCTACGAGCAGTACTTC.

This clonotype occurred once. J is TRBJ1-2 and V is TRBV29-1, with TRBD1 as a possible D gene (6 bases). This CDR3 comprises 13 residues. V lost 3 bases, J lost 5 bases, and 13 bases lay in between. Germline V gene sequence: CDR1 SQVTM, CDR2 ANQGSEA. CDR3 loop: CSVDGRGAYGYTF. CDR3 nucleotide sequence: TGCAGCGTTGATGGCAGGGGAGCGTATGGCTACACCTTC.

The CDR3 DNA is TGTGCCAGCAGTTACGGAGAAGGGACAGTGAACACCGGGGAGCTGTTTTTT. This gives the protein CASSYGEGTVNTGELFF. V gene TRBV6-5 combines with J gene TRBJ2-2; 7 positions agree with TRBD1. The CDR3 length is 17 residues. V shed 2 bases and J 1 base; nucleotides not matched to a gene: 7. Germline V gene sequence: CDR1 MNHEY, CDR2 SVGAGI.

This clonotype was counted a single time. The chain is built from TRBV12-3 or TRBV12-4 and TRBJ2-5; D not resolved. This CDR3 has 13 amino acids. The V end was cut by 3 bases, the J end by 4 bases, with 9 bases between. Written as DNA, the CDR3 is TGTGCCAGCAGTTTTGTATTACGAGAGACCCAGTACTTC. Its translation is CASSFVLRETQYF.

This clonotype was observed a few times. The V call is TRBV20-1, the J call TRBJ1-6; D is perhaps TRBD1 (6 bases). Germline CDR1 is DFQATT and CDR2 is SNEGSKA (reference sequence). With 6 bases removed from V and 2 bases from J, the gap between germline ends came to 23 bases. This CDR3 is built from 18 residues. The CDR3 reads CSAKIIENRATYNSPLHF. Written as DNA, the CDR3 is TGCAGTGCCAAGATAATAGAAAACAGGGCCACCTATAATTCACCCCTCCACTTT.

The CDR3 loop is CASSWTGRLKSSYEQYF. The CDR3 DNA follows: TGTGCCAGCAGCTGGACAGGGCGACTCAAAAGCTCCTACGAGCAGTACTTC. V usage is TRBV2 and J usage is TRBJ2-7, with TRBD1 identical over 8 bases. CDR3 size: 17 residues. V lost 6 bases, J lost 0 bases, and 13 bases stayed unmatched. From germline, CDR1 is SNHLY and CDR2 FYNNEI.

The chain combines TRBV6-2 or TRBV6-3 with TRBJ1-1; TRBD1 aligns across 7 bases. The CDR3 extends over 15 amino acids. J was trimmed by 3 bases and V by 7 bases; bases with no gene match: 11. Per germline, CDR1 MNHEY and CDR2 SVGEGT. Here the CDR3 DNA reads TGTGCCAGCAATGATCCAATCGGGACAGACACTGAAGCTTTCTTT. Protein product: CASNDPIGTDTEAFF.

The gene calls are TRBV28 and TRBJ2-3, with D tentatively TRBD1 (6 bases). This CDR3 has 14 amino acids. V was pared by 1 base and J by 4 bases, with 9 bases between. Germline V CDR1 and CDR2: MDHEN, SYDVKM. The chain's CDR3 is CASSLYNRADTQYF. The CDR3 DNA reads TGTGCCAGCAGTTTATATAACAGGGCAGATACGCAGTATTTT.

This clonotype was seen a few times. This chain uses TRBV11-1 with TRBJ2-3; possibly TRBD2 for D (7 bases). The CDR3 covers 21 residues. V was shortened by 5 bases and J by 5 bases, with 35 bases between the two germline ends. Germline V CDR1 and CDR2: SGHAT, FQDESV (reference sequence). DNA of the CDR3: TGTGCCAGCAGCCCCAGGGCAGCGACAAGTAGCTTGGCGGGGGCTGAAGATACGCAGTATTTT. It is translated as CASSPRAATSSLAGAEDTQYF.

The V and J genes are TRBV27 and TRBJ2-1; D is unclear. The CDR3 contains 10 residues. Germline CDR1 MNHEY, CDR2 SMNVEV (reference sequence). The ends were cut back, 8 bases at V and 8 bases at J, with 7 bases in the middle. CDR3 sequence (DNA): TGTGCCAGCGGGTGGTATGAGCAGTTCTTC. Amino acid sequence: CASGWYEQFF.

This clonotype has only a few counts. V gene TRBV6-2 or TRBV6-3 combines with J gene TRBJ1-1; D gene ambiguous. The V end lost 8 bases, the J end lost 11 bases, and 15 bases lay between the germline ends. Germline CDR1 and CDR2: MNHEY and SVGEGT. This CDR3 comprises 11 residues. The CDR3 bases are TGTGCCAGCGTCAAGCCACCTCTGGCTTTCTTT. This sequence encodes CASVKPPLAFF.

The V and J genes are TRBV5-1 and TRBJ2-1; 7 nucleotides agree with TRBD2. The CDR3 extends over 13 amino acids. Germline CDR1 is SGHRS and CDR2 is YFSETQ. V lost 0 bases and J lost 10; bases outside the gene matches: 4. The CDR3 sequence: CASSLGTRYEQFF. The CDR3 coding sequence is TGCGCCAGCAGCTTGGGGACTAGATACGAGCAGTTCTTC.

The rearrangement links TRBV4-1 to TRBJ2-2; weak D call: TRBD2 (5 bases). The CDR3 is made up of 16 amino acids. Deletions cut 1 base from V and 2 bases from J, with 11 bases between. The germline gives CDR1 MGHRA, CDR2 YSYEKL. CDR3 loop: CASSQAIRGNTGELFF. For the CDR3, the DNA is TGCGCCAGCAGCCAAGCGATACGGGGAAACACCGGGGAGCTGTTTTTT.

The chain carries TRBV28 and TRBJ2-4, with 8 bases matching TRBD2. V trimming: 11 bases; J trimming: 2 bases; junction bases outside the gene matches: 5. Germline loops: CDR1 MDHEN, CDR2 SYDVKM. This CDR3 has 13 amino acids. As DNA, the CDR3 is TGTGCCGGCTCGGGAGGGACCAAAAACATTCAGTACTTC. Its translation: CAGSGGTKNIQYF. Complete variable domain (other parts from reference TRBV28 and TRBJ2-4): DVKVTQSSRYLVKRTGEKVFLECVQDMDHENMFWYRQDPGLGLRLIYFSYDVKMKEKGDIPEGYSVSREKKERFSLILESASTNQTSMYLCAGSGGTKNIQYFGAGTRLSVL.

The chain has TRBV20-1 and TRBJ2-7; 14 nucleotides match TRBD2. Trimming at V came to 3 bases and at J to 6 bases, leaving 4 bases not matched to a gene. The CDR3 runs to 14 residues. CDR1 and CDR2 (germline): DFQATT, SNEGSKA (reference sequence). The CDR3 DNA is TGCAGTGCTAGGGGACTAGCGGGAGTGCCCGAGCAGTACTTC. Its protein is CSARGLAGVPEQYF.

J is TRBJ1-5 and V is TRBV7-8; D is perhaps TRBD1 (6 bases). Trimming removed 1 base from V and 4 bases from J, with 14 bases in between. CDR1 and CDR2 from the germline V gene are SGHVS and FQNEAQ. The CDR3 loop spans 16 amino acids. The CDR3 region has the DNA TGTGCCAGCAGCTTAGGATCCGGGGGGCCTAATCAGCCCCAGCATTTT. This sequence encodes CASSLGSGGPNQPQHF. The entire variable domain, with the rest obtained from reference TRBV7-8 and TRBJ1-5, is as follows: GAGVSQSPRYKVAKRGQDVALRCDPISGHVSLFWYQQALGQGPEFLTYFQNEAQLDKSGLPSDRFFAERPEGSVSTLKIQRTQQEDSAVYLCASSLGSGGPNQPQHFGDGTRLSIL.

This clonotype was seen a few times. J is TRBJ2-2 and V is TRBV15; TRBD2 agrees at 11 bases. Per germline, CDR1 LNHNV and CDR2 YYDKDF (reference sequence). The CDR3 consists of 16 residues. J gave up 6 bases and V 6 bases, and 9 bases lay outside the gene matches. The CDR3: CATSGLGTSGPGELFF. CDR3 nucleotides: TGTGCCACCAGTGGGTTGGGGACTAGCGGTCCCGGGGAGCTGTTTTTT.

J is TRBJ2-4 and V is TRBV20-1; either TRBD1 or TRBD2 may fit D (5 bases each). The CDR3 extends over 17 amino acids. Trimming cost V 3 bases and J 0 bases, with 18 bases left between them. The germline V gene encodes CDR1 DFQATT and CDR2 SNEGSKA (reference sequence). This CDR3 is CSARRVRGLLAKNIQYF. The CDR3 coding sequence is TGCAGTGCTAGGAGGGTTAGGGGCCTCCTAGCCAAAAACATTCAGTACTTC.

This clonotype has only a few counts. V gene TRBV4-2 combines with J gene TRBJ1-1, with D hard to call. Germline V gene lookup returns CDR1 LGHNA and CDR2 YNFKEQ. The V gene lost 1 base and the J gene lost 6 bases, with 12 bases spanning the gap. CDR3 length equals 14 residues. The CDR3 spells CASSQVFRSPEAFF. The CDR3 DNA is TGTGCCAGCAGCCAAGTTTTTCGGAGCCCTGAAGCTTTCTTT.

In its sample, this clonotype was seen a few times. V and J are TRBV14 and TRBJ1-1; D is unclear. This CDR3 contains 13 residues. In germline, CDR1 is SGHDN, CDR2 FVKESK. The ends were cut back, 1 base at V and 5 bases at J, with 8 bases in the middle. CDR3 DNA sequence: TGTGCCAGCAGCCAAGCTCTCTCAACTGAAGCTTTCTTT. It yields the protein CASSQALSTEAFF.

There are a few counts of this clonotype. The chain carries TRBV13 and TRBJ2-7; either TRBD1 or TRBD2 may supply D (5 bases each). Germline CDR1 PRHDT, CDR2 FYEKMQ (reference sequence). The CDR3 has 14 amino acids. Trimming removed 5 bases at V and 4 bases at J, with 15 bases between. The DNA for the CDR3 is TGTGCCAGCAGCCGACTTAGGGGAGTTTACGAGCAGTACTTC. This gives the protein CASSRLRGVYEQYF.

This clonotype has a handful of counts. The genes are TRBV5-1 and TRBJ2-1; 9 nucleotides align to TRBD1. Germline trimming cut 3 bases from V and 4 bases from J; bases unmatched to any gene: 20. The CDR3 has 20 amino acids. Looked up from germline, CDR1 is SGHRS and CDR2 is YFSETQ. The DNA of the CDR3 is TGCGCCAGCAGCTCTCCCCCGGGACAGGGACTAATTACAGGGTACAATGAGCAGTTCTTC. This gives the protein CASSSPPGQGLITGYNEQFF.

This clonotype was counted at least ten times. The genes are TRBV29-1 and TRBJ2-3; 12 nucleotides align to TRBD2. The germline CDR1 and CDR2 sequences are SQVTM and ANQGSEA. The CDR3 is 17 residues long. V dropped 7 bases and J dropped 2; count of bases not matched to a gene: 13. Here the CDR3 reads CSALIPSSGRVTDTQYF. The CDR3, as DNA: TGCAGCGCCCTAATTCCTTCTAGCGGGAGGGTCACAGATACGCAGTATTTT.

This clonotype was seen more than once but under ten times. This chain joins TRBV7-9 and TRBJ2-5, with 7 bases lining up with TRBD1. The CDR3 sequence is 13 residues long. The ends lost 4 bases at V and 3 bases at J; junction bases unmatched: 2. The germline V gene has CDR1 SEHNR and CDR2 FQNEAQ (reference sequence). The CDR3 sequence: CASSWQGEETQYF. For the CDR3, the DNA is TGTGCCAGCAGCTGGCAGGGGGAAGAGACCCAGTACTTC.

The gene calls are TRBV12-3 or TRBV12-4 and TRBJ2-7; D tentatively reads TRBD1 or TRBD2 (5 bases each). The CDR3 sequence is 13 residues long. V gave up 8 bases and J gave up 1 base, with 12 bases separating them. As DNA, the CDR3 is TGTGCCAGCGCTCCGGGACGATCCTACGAGCAGTACTTC. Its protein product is CASAPGRSYEQYF.